One and the same sample provided the 5 T cell receptor beta chains below, sequenced in a study of control samples from healthy donors and cancer patients. The table came from immunoSEQ multiplex PCR; TCRdb's copy has only in-frame clones and leaves some out. The sample carries almost 90,000 clones, more than 75% recorded once. Material: blood. The receptors here all came from a woman between 35 and 50 years old in good health.

The chain links TRBV2 to TRBJ2-3; D ambiguous. Germline loops: CDR1 SNHLY, CDR2 FYNNEI. V was cut by 4 bases and J by 9 bases, with 20 bases left in between. CDR3 length: 15 residues. CDR3: CASSGRSGGTDTQYF. As DNA, the CDR3 is TGTGCCAGCAGTGGAAGGAGTGGCGGAACCGACACGCAGTATTTT. Supplemented by reference TRBV2 and TRBJ2-3, the full variable domain reads EPEVTQTPSHQVTQMGQEVILRCVPISNHLYFYWYRQILGQKVEFLVSFYNNEISEKSEIFDDQFSVERPDGSNFTLKIRSTKLEDSAMYFCASSGRSGGTDTQYFGPGTRLTVL.

The V gene is TRBV2, the J gene TRBJ2-7; 8 positions agree with TRBD2. The trim removed 1 base at V and 7 bases at J, leaving 6 bases unmatched. Germline CDR1 reads SNHLY; CDR2 reads FYNNEI. The CDR3 runs 14 residues. The CDR3 DNA is TGTGCCAGCAGTGAAGGGGCGGGGGGCTATGAGCAGTACTTC. It is translated as CASSEGAGGYEQYF.

V is TRBV19 and J is TRBJ1-1; 12 nucleotides match TRBD1. Germline-derived CDR1 and CDR2 are LNHDA and SQIVND (reference sequence). Losses at the gene ends were 3 bases for V and 5 bases for J; bases not matched to a gene: 10. The CDR3 sequence is 17 residues long. The CDR3 DNA sequence: TGTGCCAGTAGTATGATACCGGGACAGGGGGCTTGGACTGAAGCTTTCTTT. The encoded protein is CASSMIPGQGAWTEAFF. The variable domain in full, with the rest retrieved from reference TRBV19 and TRBJ1-1, is DGGITQSPKYLFRKEGQNVTLSCEQNLNHDAMYWYRQDPGQGLRLIYYSQIVNDFQKGDIAEGYSVSREKKESFPLTVTSAQKNPTAFYLCASSMIPGQGAWTEAFFGQGTRLTVV.

This chain connects TRBV7-3 to TRBJ2-1, with TRBD1 identical over 9 bases. The CDR3 spans 14 residues. Losses at the gene ends were 5 bases for V and 9 bases for J; bases not matched to a gene: 8. Per the germline V gene, CDR1 is SGHTA and CDR2 is FQGTGA. The CDR3 sequence is CASSLGTGLGEQFF. CDR3 in DNA: TGTGCCAGCAGCCTAGGGACAGGGCTGGGTGAGCAGTTCTTC.

The V call is TRBV5-1, the J call TRBJ1-2; weak D call: TRBD1 (6 bases). The germline gives CDR1 SGHRS, CDR2 YFSETQ. V lost 2 bases and J 4 bases, leaving 12 bases between the germline ends. This CDR3 is 14 amino acids long. CDR3 bases: TGCGCCAGCAGCTTTAAACAAGGGGGCTATGGCTACACCTTC. This translates into CASSFKQGGYGYTF.